This T cell receptor (beta chain) was documented in a study of CD8 T cells in ankylosing spondylitis (dated by TCRdb to about 2017). Notes on the research overall: To find TCR variants linked to disease, the study profiled T cell receptor beta repertoires in ankylosing spondylitis patients and healthy donors. The whole study cohort included about a hundred healthy donors and 20 to 30 ankylosing spondylitis patients. Peripheral blood was sampled, and synovial fluid was also collected from ankylosing spondylitis patients.

General findings and caveats noted by the study authors: A CD8+ phenotype was shown by the disease-linked clones, which were found at relatively low frequencies in peripheral blood. Some motif variants had previously been reported in the synovial fluid and blood of reactive arthritis patients, which suggests shared mechanisms of disease initiation. Blood from ankylosing spondylitis patients appeared to be characterized by a TCR beta motif made up of several highly homologous amino acid variants. Significant enrichment of the disease-linked clones was reported in matched synovial fluid samples from ankylosing spondylitis patients.

The CDR3 spans 14 residues, from the cysteine through the phenylalanine. The only DNA kept is the CDR3, 42 bases in frame from the first base. The V and J ends are trimmed by 6 bases and 2 bases, leaving 14 bases between them. Based on the germline V gene, the CDR1 and CDR2 sequences are MDHEN and SYDVKM. Details on this clonotype: Its cognate antigen has yet to be identified. No base-level quality is on record; no much larger clone is a single base apart.

Sequenced using an Illumina HiSeq 2500. Quantitative 5'-RACE with molecular barcodes was used to prepare TCR beta libraries. On the authors' methods: To identify disease-linked TCR variants, a new computational method was used, one built on a probabilistic model of VDJ rearrangement. TCRdb reanalyzed the raw reads on its own, using fastp at Q25 for trimming and MiXCR for clone calling, and kept in-frame beta chains. Every CDR3 protein is listed once, alongside the most common genes and DNA of its rows. These V and J calls are TCRdb output, not the study's own analysis. Recorded for this sample are roughly 440,000 distinct CDR3 sequences; 17% of them occurred a single time. Clones ranked in the top ten supply about 0.94% of the sample.

The rearrangement combines TRBV28 with TRBJ2-7; the D element might be TRBD1 or TRBD2, as each aligns at 6 bases. The clonotype originates from a male donor with ankylosing spondylitis. The sequencing sample was made of blood, either unsorted or a sorted T cell fraction (not recorded which). In nucleotides, the sequence is TGTGCCAGCAGGCGGGGACACGGACCCTACGAGCAGTACTTC. Translated, this gives CASRRGHGPYEQYF.